The 24 T cell receptor beta chains presented below share a single source sample, sequenced in a study of glioma-infiltrating T cells after dendritic cell vaccination. Time point defined: after dendritic cell vaccination, including at tumor progression/relapse. Measured with immunoSEQ multiplex PCR; TCRdb has only the in-frame clones, and not every one. The data hold 100,000 or so clones, with roughly 90% observed a single time. Sequencing used blood, obtained after dendritic cell vaccination. The receptors here all came from a human donor with glioblastoma.

In the case of this clone: Other DNA sequences in this sample translate to the same CDR3. J is TRBJ1-4 and V is TRBV5-1; weak D call: TRBD1 (5 bases). The CDR3 covers 14 residues. Trimming took off 2 bases at V and 3 bases at J, with 8 bases between the two ends. Germline values: CDR1 SGHRS, CDR2 YFSETQ. This CDR3 is CASSFGGSNEKLFF. The CDR3 DNA reads TGCGCCAGCAGCTTCGGGGGGTCTAATGAAAAACTGTTTTTT. The variable domain in full, with the rest retrieved from reference TRBV5-1 and TRBJ1-4, is KAGVTQTPRYLIKTRGQQVTLSCSPISGHRSVSWYQQTPGQGLQFLFEYFSETQRNKGNFPGRFSGRQFSNSRSEMNVSTLELGDSALYLCASSFGGSNEKLFFGSGTQLSVL.

The table lists this clone with a few counts. The sample carries other DNA sequences with the same CDR3. CDR3 sequence reads: CASSVQWENSPLHF. DNA of the CDR3: TGTGCCAGCAGCGTACAGTGGGAGAACTCACCCCTCCACTTT. The chain has TRBV9 and TRBJ1-6; D remains unclear. Germline V gene data show CDR1 as SGDLS and CDR2 as YYNGEE. The CDR3 length is 14 residues. Trimming cost V 1 base and J 10 bases, with 12 bases left between them.

The chain has TRBV30 and TRBJ1-2; 9 bases match TRBD1. This CDR3 comprises 13 residues. Germline V CDR1 and CDR2: GTSNPN, SVGIG (reference sequence). Germline trimming cut 1 base from V and 3 bases from J; bases unmatched to any gene: 0. CDR3 in DNA: TGTGCCTGGAGTGGGACAGGGGACTATGGCTACACCTTC. Amino acids: CAWSGTGDYGYTF.

The chain has TRBV29-1 and TRBJ1-2; D gene uncertain. V shed 3 bases and J shed 4 bases, with 12 bases lying between them. CDR3 size: 13 residues. Germline values: CDR1 SQVTM, CDR2 ANQGSEA. In nucleotides, the CDR3 is TGCAGCGTTGAGGAGGTCTTTGCCTATGGCTACACCTTC. Its protein product is CSVEEVFAYGYTF.

The CDR3 coding sequence is TGTGCCAGCAGTGACTCGTCTAGCGGTGGCACAGATACGCAGTATTTT. Protein: CASSDSSSGGTDTQYF. This chain joins TRBV6-4 and TRBJ2-3; TRBD2 matches 7 bases. The J segment lost 1 base and the V segment lost 0 bases, leaving 4 bases of the junction unmatched. Germline CDR1 and CDR2: MRHNA and SNTAGT. CDR3 length: 16 amino acids.

J is TRBJ1-1 and V is TRBV9; 8 bases map to TRBD1. Trimming took 4 bases from V and 0 from J; bases not matched to a gene: 8. This CDR3 is 16 amino acids long. The germline CDR1 and CDR2 sequences are SGDLS and YYNGEE. The DNA for the CDR3 is TGTGCCAGCAGCCCCAGGACAGGGAGAATGAACACTGAAGCTTTCTTT. It specifies CASSPRTGRMNTEAFF.

This clone has only a few counts. J is TRBJ1-5 and V is TRBV9; 10 nucleotides match TRBD1. Looked up from germline, CDR1 is SGDLS and CDR2 is YYNGEE. The CDR3 contains 15 residues. J lost 7 bases, V lost 3 bases, and 7 bases had no gene match. CDR3 coding DNA: TGTGCCAGCAGCGCCGGACAGGGGGTTGGGCAGCCCCAGCATTTT. This gives the protein CASSAGQGVGQPQHF.

The chain combines TRBV6-5 with TRBJ2-5; D unclear. Trimming pared 3 bases from V and 5 bases from J, leaving 19 bases between. Germline lookup yields CDR1 MNHEY and CDR2 SVGAGI. This CDR3 contains 16 residues. CDR3 loop: CASSYTAGRPWETQYF. For the CDR3, the DNA is TGTGCCAGCAGTTATACAGCCGGTAGACCATGGGAGACCCAGTACTTC.

V and J are TRBV11-3 and TRBJ2-3; 9 bases line up with TRBD1. This CDR3 has 15 residues. The V gene end was trimmed by 5 bases and the J gene end by 5 bases; junction bases not matched to a gene: 8. Germline V lookup: CDR1 SGHNT, CDR2 YENEEA. The chain's CDR3 is CASSDRGDREDTQYF. DNA of the CDR3: TGTGCCAGCAGCGATCGTGGGGACAGGGAAGATACGCAGTATTTT.

The V call is TRBV11-3, the J call TRBJ2-3, with D perhaps TRBD2 (6 bases). The CDR3 extends over 16 amino acids. CDR1 is SGHNT and CDR2 is YENEEA in the germline V gene. Trimming shortened V by 5 bases and J by 0 bases, and 15 bases separated the two germline ends. In DNA, the CDR3 is TGTGCCAGCAGCCCCCCTGGCGGGACTAGCACAGATACGCAGTATTTT. Translation: CASSPPGGTSTDTQYF.

The rearrangement uses TRBV4-2 and TRBJ2-1, with 12 bases identical to TRBD2. V gave up 1 base and J gave up 7 bases; unmatched junction bases: 11. Germline lookup yields CDR1 LGHNA and CDR2 YNFKEQ. The CDR3 spans 18 residues. The CDR3 is CASSQGILLAGGPNEQFF. The DNA for the CDR3 is TGTGCCAGCAGCCAAGGGATTTTGCTAGCGGGGGGGCCGAATGAGCAGTTCTTC.

Comment on this clone: At one of its ends the junction is not consistent with the germline gene, which may arise from a read error. The DNA for the CDR3 is TGTGCTAGCAGGAAAACAGGCTTCACCGGGGAGCTGTTTTTT. This codes for CASRKTGFTGELFF. This chain joins TRBV7-7 and TRBJ2-2; D perhaps matches TRBD1 (5 bases). The CDR3 contains 14 residues. Germline V gene lookup returns CDR1 SSHAT and CDR2 FNYEAQ (reference sequence).

This chain joins TRBV30 and TRBJ2-5, with D possibly matching TRBD2 (7 bases). In germline, CDR1 is GTSNPN, CDR2 SVGIG (reference sequence). This CDR3 has 14 residues. The germline V and J ends were trimmed by 1 base and 1 base, with 10 bases remaining between them. The CDR3 DNA is TGTGCCTGGAGTGACGGGGGGCCCCAAGAGACCCAGTACTTC. As protein: CAWSDGGPQETQYF.

The J gene is TRBJ1-5, the V gene TRBV29-1, with 11 bases matching TRBD1. CDR1 is SQVTM and CDR2 is ANQGSEA in the germline V gene. This CDR3 has 15 residues. J gave up 5 bases and V 4 bases, and 7 bases lay outside the gene matches. The CDR3 DNA sequence: TGCAGCGTTGCTGGGACAGGGGGGGTGGATCAGCCCCAGCATTTT. Translating it yields CSVAGTGGVDQPQHF. The full variable domain, completed using reference TRBV29-1 and TRBJ1-5, is SAVISQKPSRDICQRGTSLTIQCQVDSQVTMMFWYRQQPGQSLTLIATANQGSEATYESGFVIDKFPISRPNLTFSTLTVSNMSPEDSSIYLCSVAGTGGVDQPQHFGDGTRLSIL.

The J gene is TRBJ1-1, the V gene TRBV6-1, with D maybe TRBD1 (5 bases). The CDR3 has 15 amino acids. V was pared by 3 bases and J by 4 bases, with 15 bases between. Looked up from germline, CDR1 is MNHNS and CDR2 is SASEGT. The CDR3 coding sequence is TGTGCCAGCAGTGACCGGGGGGACGTGGGCACTGAAGCTTTCTTT. Encoded protein: CASSDRGDVGTEAFF.

For the CDR3, the DNA is TGTGCCAGCAGGGACAGGGAGGCTGAAGCTTTCTTT. This codes for CASRDREAEAFF. The chain links TRBV7-9 to TRBJ1-1; 8 bases are a match to TRBD1. Germline lookup yields CDR1 SEHNR and CDR2 FQNEAQ (reference sequence). The CDR3 has 12 amino acids. With V trimmed by 6 bases and J by 6 bases, 3 bases remained unmatched.

The J gene is TRBJ2-1, the V gene TRBV9, with 9 bases fitting TRBD2. From germline, CDR1 is SGDLS and CDR2 YYNGEE. The V segment lost 4 bases and the J segment 2 bases; nucleotides outside the gene matches: 4. CDR3 length: 15 residues. The CDR3 DNA reads as TGTGCCAGCAGCATTAGCGGGAGTGCCTACAATGAGCAGTTCTTC. Its protein is CASSISGSAYNEQFF.

The J gene is TRBJ1-4, the V gene TRBV30; tentatively, D is TRBD1 (6 bases). Trimming took 0 bases from V and 8 from J, leaving 13 bases between them. Germline assignment: CDR1 GTSNPN and CDR2 SVGIG (reference sequence). This CDR3 contains 14 residues. The CDR3 sequence is CAWSVRGAGEKLFF. DNA for the CDR3: TGTGCCTGGAGTGTACGGGGGGCAGGGGAAAAACTGTTTTTT. Full variable domain (outside the CDR3, taken from reference TRBV30 and TRBJ1-4): SQTIHQWPATLVQPVGSPLSLECTVEGTSNPNLYWYRQAAGRGLQLLFYSVGIGQISSEVPQNLSASRPQDRQFILSSKKLLLSDSGFYLCAWSVRGAGEKLFFGSGTQLSVL.

V is TRBV15 and J is TRBJ2-7; D not certain. The CDR3 is made up of 14 amino acids. Germline loops: CDR1 LNHNV, CDR2 YYDKDF (reference sequence). V shed 5 bases and J shed 2 bases, with 13 bases lying between them. The DNA of the CDR3 is TGTGCCACCAGCCCCCCCTTCCCCCCCTACGAGCAGTACTTC. The encoded protein is CATSPPFPPYEQYF.

The chain uses TRBV6-6 and TRBJ2-1, with a tentative D call TRBD2 (5 bases). This CDR3 contains 13 residues. The germline gives CDR1 MNHNY, CDR2 SVGAGI (reference sequence). V was trimmed by 4 bases and J by 8 bases, leaving 12 bases between them. The CDR3 loop is CASSSGLPDEQFF. The CDR3 DNA follows: TGTGCCAGCAGTTCTGGACTTCCCGATGAGCAGTTCTTC.

The chain carries TRBV5-1 and TRBJ2-6, with a weak D call TRBD1 (6 bases). Trimming pared 4 bases from V and 0 bases from J, leaving 8 bases between. The CDR3 is 15 residues long. Germline V gene lookup returns CDR1 SGHRS and CDR2 YFSETQ. This CDR3 reads CASSDRNSGANVLTF. In DNA form, the CDR3 reads TGCGCCAGCAGCGACAGGAACTCTGGGGCCAACGTCCTGACTTTC.

The rearrangement joins TRBV6-6 to TRBJ1-5, with D tentatively TRBD1 (6 bases). This CDR3 is 16 amino acids long. Germline lookup yields CDR1 MNHNY and CDR2 SVGAGI (reference sequence). V was shortened by 10 bases and J by 6 bases, with 25 bases between the two germline ends. The CDR3 protein is CATTWGGRVDAQPQHF. The CDR3 nucleotides read TGTGCCACCACCTGGGGGGGCAGGGTCGATGCTCAGCCCCAGCATTTT.

This chain connects TRBV5-8 to TRBJ2-1, with 7 bases aligning to TRBD1. The trim removed 2 bases at V and 0 bases at J, leaving 11 bases unmatched. The germline V gene has CDR1 SGHTS and CDR2 YDEGEE. This CDR3 has 18 residues. CDR3 loop: CASSLPRTGPSSYNEQFF. DNA for the CDR3: TGTGCCAGCAGCTTACCCCGGACAGGACCGAGCTCCTACAATGAGCAGTTCTTC. Looking up the rest from reference TRBV5-8 and TRBJ2-1 gives the full variable domain: EAGVTQSPTHLIKTRGQQATLRCSPISGHTSVYWYQQALGLGLQFLLWYDEGEERNRGNFPPRFSGRQFPNYSSELNVNALELEDSALYLCASSLPRTGPSSYNEQFFGPGTRLTVL.

The gene calls are TRBV11-3 and TRBJ2-5; D is possibly TRBD1 (6 bases). The J call is doubtful: the DNA matches TRBJ2-7 better. The CDR3 runs to 14 residues. Per germline, CDR1 SGHNT and CDR2 YENEEA. CDR3 nucleotides: TGTGCCAGCAGCGACGGGACATTTTCCTACGAGCAGTACTTC. Its protein is CASSDGTFSYEQYF.